These T cell receptor beta chains were read from a single sample in a study of T cell repertoires in cytomegalovirus infection. TCRdb re-derived calls from the reads in MiXCR, one entry per CDR3 protein. Here the sample spans about 460,000 distinct CDR3 sequences, around 11% being singletons. The sequencing input was PBMCs. All receptors come from a human donor in good health (CMV status not recorded). Some clones in this sample may be carry-over from other donors' samples. Each CDR3 is given with its conserved first and last residue. A D gene is named only where the DNA matches it firmly. Expanded clones get a size class; other rows say once, few or many, or leave the size out.

j_gene: TRBJ1-3
v_gene: TRBV11-2
abundance: few
d_gene: NA
CDR3aa: CASSFTGLSGNTIYF
CDR3nt: TGTGCCAGCAGCTTTACAGGACTTTCTGGAAACACCATATATTTT

j_gene: TRBJ1-5
v_gene: TRBV7-9
abundance: many
d_gene: TRBD1
CDR3aa: CASSLLGTGDQPQHF
CDR3nt: TGTGCCAGCAGTCTACTAGGGACAGGGGATCAGCCCCAGCATTTT

j_gene: TRBJ1-6
v_gene: TRBV27
abundance: NA
d_gene: NA
CDR3aa: CASSLAVYSPLHF
CDR3nt: TGTGCCAGCAGTCTGGCGGTGTACTCACCCCTCCACTTT

j_gene: TRBJ1-1
v_gene: TRBV16
abundance: NA
d_gene: TRBD1
CDR3aa: CASTQGGGRTEAFF
CDR3nt: TGTGCCAGCACCCAGGGAGGGGGCCGCACTGAAGCTTTCTTT

j_gene: TRBJ1-5
v_gene: TRBV12-3/TRBV12-4
abundance: many
d_gene: NA
CDR3aa: CASRRGGNQPQHF
CDR3nt: TGTGCCAGCAGACGGGGGGGGAATCAGCCCCAGCATTTT

j_gene: TRBJ1-5
v_gene: TRBV19
abundance: many
d_gene: TRBD1
CDR3aa: CASSGQGVQPQHF
CDR3nt: TGTGCCAGTAGTGGGCAGGGGGTCCAGCCCCAGCATTTT

j_gene: TRBJ2-7
v_gene: TRBV20-1
abundance: NA
d_gene: NA
CDR3aa: CSAPGQGGEQYF
CDR3nt: TGCAGTGCCCCTGGACAGGGAGGGGAGCAGTACTTC

j_gene: TRBJ1-1
v_gene: TRBV2
abundance: many
d_gene: NA
CDR3aa: CASSFRTDTEAFF
CDR3nt: TGTGCCAGCAGTTTTCGAACAGATACTGAAGCTTTCTTT

j_gene: TRBJ2-1
v_gene: TRBV7-2
abundance: many
d_gene: TRBD2
CDR3aa: CASSPTSGTYNEQFF
CDR3nt: TGTGCCAGCAGCCCGACTAGCGGCACCTACAATGAGCAGTTCTTC

j_gene: TRBJ1-6
v_gene: TRBV12-3/TRBV12-4
abundance: few
d_gene: NA
CDR3aa: CASSLKGNYSPLHF
CDR3nt: TGTGCCAGCAGTTTGAAGGGGAACTATTCACCCCTCCACTTT

j_gene: TRBJ1-3
v_gene: TRBV7-3
abundance: many
d_gene: NA
CDR3aa: CASSSSSPGPGNTIYF
CDR3nt: TGTGCCAGCAGCTCCTCCTCCCCCGGACCTGGAAACACCATATATTTT

j_gene: TRBJ1-4
v_gene: TRBV12-3/TRBV12-4
abundance: many
d_gene: NA
CDR3aa: CASSPSGGNEKLFF
CDR3nt: TGTGCCAGCAGCCCCTCGGGGGGTAATGAAAAACTGTTTTTT

j_gene: TRBJ2-1
v_gene: TRBV2
abundance: many
d_gene: NA
CDR3aa: CASSSRFLDYNEQFF
CDR3nt: TGTGCCAGCAGTTCCCGTTTTCTCGACTACAATGAGCAGTTCTTC

j_gene: TRBJ2-7
v_gene: TRBV5-1
abundance: few
d_gene: TRBD2
CDR3aa: CASSLREGDHEQYF
CDR3nt: TGCGCCAGCAGCTTGCGGGAGGGGGACCACGAGCAGTACTTC

j_gene: TRBJ1-1
v_gene: TRBV27
abundance: many
d_gene: TRBD1
CDR3aa: CASRDRGRNTEAFF
CDR3nt: TGTGCCAGCAGGGACAGGGGACGGAACACTGAAGCTTTCTTT

j_gene: TRBJ2-5
v_gene: TRBV9
abundance: many
d_gene: TRBD1
CDR3aa: CASSSLQGSETQYF
CDR3nt: TGTGCCAGCAGCTCACTACAGGGGAGTGAGACCCAGTACTTC

j_gene: TRBJ1-5
v_gene: TRBV5-5
abundance: many
d_gene: NA
CDR3aa: CASSLQGGPSQPQHF
CDR3nt: TGTGCCAGCAGCTTGCAGGGAGGGCCCAGTCAGCCCCAGCATTTT